This TCR beta chain was observed in a study of T cell repertoires in cytomegalovirus infection. Study information: Shared public TCR beta signatures pointed to both CMV infection and a matching HLA type. Study-level results: Of the TCR beta families, the public ones yielded a cumulative frequency that identified carriers of CMV plus the relevant HLA. In two of eight donors, the top clonotype was HLA-C-restricted CMV-specific.

Via MiXCR, TCRdb re-called the reads, giving one row per CDR3 protein. The sample has about 230,000 distinct CDR3 sequences, under 25% seen once; the top ten hold around a sixth. In its sample, this clonotype was seen a few times. The antigen remains unidentified. Germline CDR1 LNHNV, CDR2 YYDKDF (reference sequence). This CDR3 spans 14 amino acids. The V end was cut by 6 bases, the J end by 4 bases, with 13 bases between. The TCR sequence derives from a human donor in good health (CMV status not recorded). Some clones in this sample may be carry-over from other donors' samples. The sequencing sample was made of CD8+ T cells from PBMCs. V gene TRBV15 combines with J gene TRBJ2-1, with D possibly TRBD2 on 5 matching bases. CDR3 nucleotide sequence: TGTGCCACCAGAAGGAGCGGAGATTACAATGAGCAGTTCTTC. Its protein is CATRRSGDYNEQFF.